One sample yielded the 27 T cell receptor beta chains listed below, sequenced in a study of Graves' ophthalmopathy and Graves' hyperthyroidism. Amplification targeted the TCR beta CDR3 regions, with RNA transcripts as the source material. After a first-round RT-PCR with HTBI primers, a second-round multiplex PCR was run. Each CDR3 protein is one row after TCRdb ran MiXCR on the multiplex PCR reads. The data show more than 1,000,000 distinct CDR3 sequences, less than 45% seen once. Sequencing was done on a sample of peripheral blood or thyroid tissue (not recorded which). Source of these receptors: an adult man with Graves' hyperthyroidism.

This clonotype occurred a few times. Here the CDR3 DNA reads TGTGCCAGCAGTTACGAGACAGGGACCCAGTACTTC. Protein: CASSYETGTQYF. The chain employs TRBV6-6 and TRBJ2-5, with D perhaps TRBD1 (6 bases). V was cut by 2 bases and J by 7 bases, with 8 bases left in between. This CDR3 is 12 amino acids long. Per the germline V gene, CDR1 is MNHNY and CDR2 is SVGAGI (reference sequence).

This clonotype was detected only a few times. The J gene is TRBJ2-7, the V gene TRBV4-1, with D hard to call. V lost 0 bases and J 3 bases, leaving 9 bases between the germline ends. Germline loops: CDR1 MGHRA, CDR2 YSYEKL. CDR3 length equals 14 residues. CDR3 loop: CASSQEQDLYEQYF. CDR3 nucleotides: TGCGCCAGCAGCCAAGAGCAGGACCTCTACGAGCAGTACTTC.

This clonotype was counted at least ten times. V and J are TRBV6-5 and TRBJ1-1; D is perhaps TRBD1 (5 bases). Germline V gene data show CDR1 as MNHEY and CDR2 as SVGAGI. V dropped 3 bases and J dropped 4 bases, with 9 bases sitting between them. The CDR3 totals 13 residues. In DNA form, the CDR3 reads TGTGCCAGCAGTTATGCAGGGCCCACTGAAGCTTTCTTT. The encoded protein is CASSYAGPTEAFF.

V gene TRBV7-6 combines with J gene TRBJ1-1; 7 bases line up with TRBD1. Germline loops: CDR1 SGHVS, CDR2 FNYEAQ. The V gene end was trimmed by 3 bases and the J gene end by 0 bases; junction bases not matched to a gene: 10. The CDR3 totals 17 residues. The CDR3 here is CASSFHRDRDVNTEAFF. CDR3 coding DNA: TGTGCCAGCAGCTTTCACCGGGACAGAGACGTGAACACTGAAGCTTTCTTT.

The CDR3: CASSPPDLNSPLHF. CDR3 DNA: TGTGCCAGCAGTCCCCCCGACCTAAATTCACCCCTCCACTTT. The rearrangement links TRBV14 to TRBJ1-6, with D uncertain. The V and J ends lost 6 bases and 7 bases respectively, with 13 bases between them. Germline V gene data show CDR1 as SGHDN and CDR2 as FVKESK. CDR3 length: 14 amino acids.

This clonotype was observed a few times. The genes are TRBV19 and TRBJ2-2, with D possibly matching TRBD1 (6 bases). CDR1 LNHDA and CDR2 SQIVND come from the germline V gene (reference sequence). The CDR3 sequence is 17 residues long. The germline V and J ends were trimmed by 7 bases and 6 bases, with 24 bases remaining between them. The CDR3 coding sequence is TGTGCCAGTACCACCCCGCCAGCAGGGGTACGACCCGGGGAGCTGTTTTTT. This gives the protein CASTTPPAGVRPGELFF. The full variable domain, its missing parts supplied by reference TRBV19 and TRBJ2-2, is DGGITQSPKYLFRKEGQNVTLSCEQNLNHDAMYWYRQDPGQGLRLIYYSQIVNDFQKGDIAEGYSVSREKKESFPLTVTSAQKNPTAFYLCASTTPPAGVRPGELFFGEGSRLTVL.

This clonotype was seen at least ten times. This chain connects TRBV10-3 to TRBJ2-2, with D hard to call. The CDR3 is 11 amino acids. Germline V lookup: CDR1 ENHRY, CDR2 SYGVKD. Deletions cut 6 bases from V and 8 bases from J, with 7 bases between. As DNA, the CDR3 is TGTGCCATCAGGGTAGCAGGGGAGCTGTTTTTT. It codes for CAIRVAGELFF.

A single count supports this clonotype. The CDR3 protein is CASSEPDSVLANYGYTF. The CDR3 DNA is TGCGCCAGCAGTGAGCCGGACAGCGTTCTGGCAAACTATGGCTACACCTTC. The V and J genes are TRBV10-2 and TRBJ1-2, with a possible D match to TRBD1 (6 bases). The V and J ends lost 2 bases and 2 bases respectively, with 18 bases between them. The CDR3 loop spans 17 amino acids. Looked up from germline, CDR1 is WSHSY and CDR2 is SAAADI.

Note on this clonotype: This sequence may be a read error, since a much larger clone differs from it by one base. The chain uses TRBV6-2 or TRBV6-3 and TRBJ1-5, with 8 bases aligning to TRBD1. Germline values: CDR1 MNHEY, CDR2 SVGEGT. J gave up 5 bases and V 7 bases, and 7 bases lay outside the gene matches. The CDR3 is made up of 14 amino acids. The CDR3 DNA sequence: TGTGCCAGCAATACCATGACAGGGGATCAGCCCCAGCATTTT. Translating gives CASNTMTGDQPQHF.

This clonotype was counted only a few times. The CDR3 DNA is TGTGCCAGCAGTTACCCGACAGCGGAGACCCAGTACTTC. This translates into CASSYPTAETQYF. This chain connects TRBV6-2 or TRBV6-3 to TRBJ2-5; the D gene is possibly TRBD1 (5 bases). Trimming removed 2 bases from V and 5 bases from J, with 9 bases in between. The CDR3 totals 13 residues. Germline CDR1 and CDR2: MNHEY and SVGEGT.

This clonotype was observed a handful of times. The chain recombines TRBV7-9 with TRBJ2-5, with D unresolved. CDR3 length equals 17 residues. Germline V CDR1 and CDR2: SEHNR, FQNEAQ (reference sequence). The V gene lost 5 bases and the J gene lost 3 bases, with 22 bases spanning the gap. The CDR3 sequence: CASSSQRRSVREETQYF. The CDR3 DNA reads TGTGCCAGCAGCAGCCAGCGCCGCTCAGTTAGGGAAGAGACCCAGTACTTC.

In this sample, this clonotype turned up many times. The chain is built from TRBV12-3 or TRBV12-4 and TRBJ1-2; D is possibly TRBD1 (5 bases). CDR3 length equals 12 residues. With 10 bases removed from V and 4 bases from J, the gap between germline ends came to 13 bases. This CDR3 is CAIDPGTYGYTF. The CDR3 DNA reads as TGTGCCATCGACCCGGGGACCTATGGCTACACCTTC.

Ten or more counts support this clonotype. This chain connects TRBV7-2 to TRBJ2-7, with D unclear. Per the germline V gene, CDR1 is SGHTA and CDR2 is FQGNSA. The CDR3 runs 15 residues. V lost 3 bases and J 1 base, leaving 13 bases between the germline ends. The CDR3 here is CASSFPGAASYEQYF. In nucleotides, the CDR3 is TGTGCCAGCAGCTTCCCTGGCGCAGCTTCCTACGAGCAGTACTTC.

This clonotype turned up a few times. The rearrangement joins TRBV27 to TRBJ2-7; D is perhaps TRBD1 or TRBD2 (5 bases each). V shed 2 bases and J shed 7 bases, with 12 bases lying between them. CDR3 length equals 13 residues. CDR1 MNHEY and CDR2 SMNVEV come from the germline V gene (reference sequence). CDR3 nucleotides: TGTGCCAGCAGTTTACCGGGACCGGGGGAGCAGTACTTC. Its translation is CASSLPGPGEQYF.

This clonotype was recorded at least ten times. The chain combines TRBV2 with TRBJ1-1; the match to TRBD1 covers 7 bases. Germline V CDR1 and CDR2: SNHLY, FYNNEI. J lost 6 bases, V lost 2 bases, and 6 bases had no gene match. The CDR3 contains 14 residues. The DNA for the CDR3 is TGTGCCAGCAGTGAAAACCTAGGGACAGCTGAAGCTTTCTTT. It encodes CASSENLGTAEAFF.

This clonotype was seen many times. This chain connects TRBV5-1 to TRBJ2-7, with D perhaps assigned TRBD1 or TRBD2 (6 bases each). CDR1 and CDR2 (germline): SGHRS, YFSETQ. The CDR3 spans 14 residues. V dropped 3 bases and J dropped 6 bases, with 16 bases sitting between them. The CDR3 sequence: CASSSDVGGLEQYF. CDR3 coding DNA: TGCGCCAGCAGCTCGGATGTGGGGGGCCTCGAGCAGTACTTC.

The gene calls are TRBV11-2 and TRBJ2-7; D is perhaps TRBD2 (6 bases). The V gene lost 5 bases and the J gene lost 3 bases, with 17 bases spanning the gap. The CDR3 consists of 15 residues. Germline V CDR1 and CDR2: SGHAT, FQNNGV. The CDR3 DNA is TGTGCCAGCAGCCAAAGTGCGGGACCTAACTACGAGCAGTACTTC. It codes for CASSQSAGPNYEQYF.

This clonotype was seen at least ten times. The chain has TRBV7-6 and TRBJ2-7; 8 bases are shared with TRBD2. Germline V gene sequence: CDR1 SGHVS, CDR2 FNYEAQ. V shed 6 bases and J 3 bases; nucleotides not matched to a gene: 7. The CDR3 spans 14 residues. As DNA, the CDR3 is TGTGCCAGCAGTGTAAGCGGGAGAATCTACGAGCAGTACTTC. Translated: CASSVSGRIYEQYF.

This clonotype was detected once. DNA of the CDR3: TGTGCCAGCAGCTACCATTACGGGACTAAAAAGCGCGAGCAGTACTTC. This encodes CASSYHYGTKKREQYF. The chain couples TRBV11-2 to TRBJ2-7, with 7 nucleotides matching TRBD2. In germline, CDR1 is SGHAT, CDR2 FQNNGV. This CDR3 has 16 amino acids. Trimming removed 4 bases from V and 6 bases from J; junction bases left unmatched: 15.

At least ten counts were recorded for this clonotype. This chain links TRBV13 with TRBJ1-2; D is unresolved. Germline CDR1 reads PRHDT; CDR2 reads FYEKMQ (reference sequence). Trimming shortened V by 4 bases and J by 4 bases, and 13 bases separated the two germline ends. This CDR3 comprises 14 residues. CDR3 amino acids: CASSSGQEAYGYTF. CDR3 nucleotides: TGTGCCAGCAGCTCAGGTCAAGAGGCCTATGGCTACACCTTC.

The chain carries TRBV6-1 and TRBJ1-5; TRBD1 matches at 7 bases. The CDR3 runs 15 residues. Trimming removed 1 base from V and 3 bases from J; junction bases left unmatched: 3. Germline-derived CDR1 and CDR2 are MNHNS and SASEGT. The DNA of the CDR3 is TGTGCCAGCAGTGAAGGACAGGGTCACAATCAGCCCCAGCATTTT. Protein: CASSEGQGHNQPQHF.

The chain carries TRBV10-2 and TRBJ1-2, with D possibly being TRBD1 (6 bases). This CDR3 is built from 16 residues. Germline loops: CDR1 WSHSY, CDR2 SAAADI. Trimming removed 2 bases from V and 5 bases from J, with 18 bases in between. Written as DNA, the CDR3 is TGCGCCAGCAGTGAGCCGGACAGCCAACGATCATATGGCTACACCTTC. It encodes CASSEPDSQRSYGYTF.

In this sample, this clonotype turned up many times. The rearrangement uses TRBV15 and TRBJ2-5, with a tentative D call TRBD1 (6 bases). CDR3 length: 17 amino acids. Per germline, CDR1 LNHNV and CDR2 YYDKDF (reference sequence). Trimming pared 1 base from V and 5 bases from J, leaving 20 bases between. The CDR3 DNA sequence: TGTGCCACCAGCAGAGTTTCGCAGGGGCCTGGAGGCGAGACCCAGTACTTC. Translated, it gives CATSRVSQGPGGETQYF.

The chain carries TRBV20-1 and TRBJ2-5, with D possibly matching TRBD2 (6 bases). The germline V gene encodes CDR1 DFQATT and CDR2 SNEGSKA (reference sequence). The CDR3 is 13 amino acids. Trimming cost V 6 bases and J 0 bases, with 11 bases left between them. CDR3: CSAHGGDQETQYF. CDR3 bases: TGCAGTGCCCATGGCGGGGACCAAGAGACCCAGTACTTC.

In its sample, this clonotype was seen many times. The chain links TRBV2 to TRBJ2-2, with D unresolved. The CDR3 contains 12 residues. V lost 8 bases to trimming and J lost 3 bases, with 7 bases between them. The V gene's germline CDR1 is SNHLY and CDR2 FYNNEI. In DNA form, the CDR3 reads TGTGCCAGCGGTGGGGACACCGGGGAGCTGTTTTTT. Translated: CASGGDTGELFF.

In this sample, this clonotype turned up many times. The chain combines TRBV7-9 with TRBJ1-5; a possible D gene is TRBD1 (6 bases). Trimming took off 0 bases at V and 5 bases at J, with 20 bases between the two ends. CDR3 length: 18 amino acids. Germline-derived CDR1 and CDR2 are SEHNR and FQNEAQ (reference sequence). The CDR3 region is CASSLARGSTREDQPQHF. DNA of the CDR3: TGTGCCAGCAGCTTAGCGAGGGGGTCGACACGGGAAGATCAGCCCCAGCATTTT.

V gene TRBV20-1 combines with J gene TRBJ1-6; no clear D gene. Germline CDR1 reads DFQATT; CDR2 reads SNEGSKA (reference sequence). The CDR3 has 18 amino acids. Trimming stripped 6 bases from V and 8 bases from J, with 29 bases between. In nucleotides, the CDR3 is TGCAGTGCGTATAGTTCTACTAACTATGGCTACACCGATTCACCCCTCCACTTT. This sequence encodes CSAYSSTNYGYTDSPLHF.